The rows below give T cell receptor beta chains drawn from one sample of a study of cytomegalovirus exposure and HLA in healthy donors. Profiling relied on immunoSEQ multiplex PCR, and the TCRdb table lists in-frame clones only, not all of them. The profile covers roughly 250,000 clones, with roughly 86% appearing a single time and around 1.2% taken by the ten largest. Sequences were obtained from PBMCs. Receptor source: a woman in her 30s in good health and CMV-seropositive. The CDR3 runs from the conserved cysteine through the conserved F or W. A D gene is named only where the DNA matches it firmly. Size is omitted from some rows. Given values are once, few, many or a class for expanded clones.

V	D	size	J	DNA	CDR3
TRBV2	.	.	TRBJ1-1	TGTGCCAGCAGTGACTTTCTGTTGAACACTGAAGCTTTCTTT	CASSDFLLNTEAFF
TRBV2	TRBD2	few	TRBJ2-1	TGTGCCAGCAGTGAAGATGGGCTAGCGGGATTCTATGAGCAGTTCTTC	CASSEDGLAGFYEQFF
TRBV6-5	TRBD1	once	TRBJ1-2	TGTGCCAGCAGACCCCACCTCGACAGGGGGTATGGCTACACCTTC	CASRPHLDRGYGYTF
TRBV15	.	once	TRBJ2-7	TGTGCCACCAGCAGAGGCGGGGGCTCCACAAATTACGAGCAGTACTTC	CATSRGGGSTNYEQYF
TRBV7-7	.	.	TRBJ2-7	TGTGCCAGCAGCCCAAGCCCCGGAGGGGCGCTTTACGAGCAGTACTTC	CASSPSPGGALYEQYF
TRBV28	TRBD2	once	TRBJ2-2	TGTGCCAGTGGCGGGGGGCTTTTGAACACCGGGGAGCTGTTTTTT	CASGGGLLNTGELFF
TRBV11-3	.	.	TRBJ2-7	TGTGCCAGCAGCTTACTTGGGACACCCTCCTACGAGCAGTACTTC	CASSLLGTPSYEQYF
TRBV7-9	.	.	TRBJ1-4	TGTGCCAGCAGCTTTTGGTCGGGGACTAATGAAAAACTGTTTTTT	CASSFWSGTNEKLFF
TRBV28	TRBD1	once	TRBJ1-4	TGTGCCACCCGGACAGGCCATGAAAAACTGTTTTTT	CATRTGHEKLFF
TRBV7-2	.	once	TRBJ2-1	TGTGCCAGCAGCTTAATGACAGACTCCTACAATGAGCAGTTCTTC	CASSLMTDSYNEQFF
TRBV4-1	.	once	TRBJ1-1	TGCGCCAGCAGCCAAGAATTCAGGGCATACTCTGAAGCTTTCTTT	CASSQEFRAYSEAFF
TRBV7-3	TRBD2	.	TRBJ2-3	TGTGCCAGCAGCCCTTTTGGTAGCGGGAACACAGATACGCAGTATTTT	CASSPFGSGNTDTQYF
TRBV7-8	.	once	TRBJ2-7	TGTGCCAGCAGTCCGACAGGTGACTACGAGCAGTACTTC	CASSPTGDYEQYF
TRBV6-6	TRBD2	.	TRBJ2-7	TGTGCCAGCAGTTTCGGCGGTGGGACTAGCGGCTACGAGCAGTACTTC	CASSFGGGTSGYEQYF
TRBV6-5	.	.	TRBJ2-7	TGTGCCAGCAGTTACTCGAAACAGGGCCACGAGCAGTACTTC	CASSYSKQGHEQYF
TRBV6-6	.	.	TRBJ2-1	TGTGCCAGCAGTTACTTGGGGGGAGGCTATGAGCAGTTCTTC	CASSYLGGGYEQFF
TRBV5-1	TRBD2	.	TRBJ2-6	TGCGCCAGCAGCAGACTAGCGGCCCTCTCTGGGGCCAACGTCCTGACTTTC	CASSRLAALSGANVLTF
TRBV11-2	.	.	TRBJ1-2	TGTGCCAGCAGCTTAATAGTCCAGGCGATTAACTATGGCTACACCTTC	CASSLIVQAINYGYTF
TRBV30	TRBD2	.	TRBJ2-1	TGTGCCTGGAGTGGGCGGGAGGGGGCAGACAATGAGCAGTTCTTC	CAWSGREGADNEQFF
TRBV7-2	.	.	TRBJ2-3	TGTGCCAGCAGCCTGCAGAGCAGACAGATTAGCACAGATACGCAGTATTTT	CASSLQSRQISTDTQYF
TRBV7-8	.	.	TRBJ1-4	TGTGCCAGCAGCGCGGCACCGGGGAGGGATGAAAAACTGTTTTTT	CASSAAPGRDEKLFF
TRBV6-1	TRBD1	.	TRBJ2-5	TGTGCCAGCATTGACCCGGGACAGGGCAAAAGGGGGGAGACCCAGTACTTC	CASIDPGQGKRGETQYF
TRBV9	TRBD2	once	TRBJ2-7	TGTGCCAGCAGCGTCGGCGGGAGCACCTACGAGCAGTACTTC	CASSVGGSTYEQYF
TRBV30	TRBD2	.	TRBJ2-1	TGTGCCTGGAGCACCGCCGGGACTAGCGGGAGAAATGAGCAGTTCTTC	CAWSTAGTSGRNEQFF
TRBV30	.	.	TRBJ2-3	TGTGCCTGGAGTGTAAAACGGGAAATAGATACGCAGTATTTT	CAWSVKREIDTQYF
TRBV28	TRBD1	.	TRBJ2-7	TGTGCCAGCAGACCAAGGACAGGGGGGACCTCCTACGAGCAGTACTTC	CASRPRTGGTSYEQYF
TRBV27	TRBD1	.	TRBJ1-2	TGTGCCAGCAGGACAGGGGGTGACTATGGCTACACCTTC	CASRTGGDYGYTF
TRBV19	.	.	TRBJ1-1	TGTGCCAGTAGTATGCAGGGTCTGAACACTGAAGCTTTCTTT	CASSMQGLNTEAFF
TRBV27	TRBD1	.	TRBJ2-3	TGTGCCAGCAGTTTATGGGGACAGGGTGCAGATACGCAGTATTTT	CASSLWGQGADTQYF
TRBV9	TRBD1	.	TRBJ2-7	TGTGCCAGCAGCGTTTCGACAGGGCCTGAGTACGAGCAGTACTTC	CASSVSTGPEYEQYF
TRBV7-8	TRBD2	.	TRBJ2-7	TGTGCCAGCAGCTTAGAGACTAGCCAAGTCTACGAGCAGTACTTC	CASSLETSQVYEQYF
TRBV2	TRBD2	.	TRBJ2-1	TGTGCCAGCCGCGGACTAGCGGGAGTCAATGAGCAGTTCTTC	CASRGLAGVNEQFF
TRBV10-3	.	once	TRBJ2-7	TGTGCCATCAGTGGGCCCGGGGACGAGCAGTACTTC	CAISGPGDEQYF
TRBV7-9	TRBD2	once	TRBJ2-1	TGTGCCAGCAGCTTTCGGACTAGCGTCTATGAGCAGTTCTTC	CASSFRTSVYEQFF
TRBV30	TRBD2	once	TRBJ2-7	TGTGCCTGGAGCGGGAGGTTCGACGAGCAGTACTTC	CAWSGRFDEQYF
TRBV9	.	.	TRBJ1-5	TGTGCCAGCAGCGTAGACGCGGGCAATCAGCCCCAGCATTTT	CASSVDAGNQPQHF
TRBV29-1	.	.	TRBJ1-1	TGCAGCGTTGAAAAAGGGGGACTACGGACTGAAGCTTTCTTT	CSVEKGGLRTEAFF
TRBV15	.	.	TRBJ1-1	TGTGCCACCAGCCGAAGCCCTAACACTGAAGCTTTCTTT	CATSRSPNTEAFF
TRBV20-1	.	.	TRBJ2-1	TGCAGTGTTTTAATGTTTGAGGAGCAGTTCTTC	CSVLMFEEQFF
TRBV28	.	.	TRBJ2-7	TGTGCCAGCAGTTTATTCACCCCGGCCTACGAGCAGTACTTC	CASSLFTPAYEQYF
TRBV11-1	TRBD2	.	TRBJ2-2	TGTGCCAGCAGCTCCGGGACTAGCGCGAACACCGGGGAGCTGTTTTTT	CASSSGTSANTGELFF
TRBV29-1	.	.	TRBJ2-7	TGCAGCGTTCGCACAGGGCTAGCAGGCTACGAGCAGTACTTC	CSVRTGLAGYEQYF
TRBV6-6	TRBD1	.	TRBJ2-7	TGTGCCAGCAGCCGGGACAGAGACTACGAGCAGTACTTC	CASSRDRDYEQYF
TRBV15	TRBD1	.	TRBJ1-2	TGTGCCACCAGCAGGGGACAGAATTTCTATGGCTACACCTTC	CATSRGQNFYGYTF
TRBV30	.	.	TRBJ2-2	TGTGCCTGGAGTGTAGAGGTCGGAGTGAACACCGGGGAGCTGTTTTTT	CAWSVEVGVNTGELFF
TRBV29-1	.	.	TRBJ1-1	TGCAGCGTCGGAGACTGGGACACTGAAGCTTTCTTT	CSVGDWDTEAFF
TRBV29-1	TRBD1	.	TRBJ2-1	TGCAGCGGGCAGGGGGACGATGAGCAGTTCTTC	CSGQGDDEQFF
TRBV7-8	.	.	TRBJ2-1	TGTGCCAGCAGCTTGGGGACTGGGTACAATGAGCAGTTCTTC	CASSLGTGYNEQFF
TRBV23-1	.	.	TRBJ1-5	TGCGCCAGCAGGGAGCGGGGGGCCCACAATCAGCCCCAGCATTTT	CASRERGAHNQPQHF
TRBV10-3	TRBD2	.	TRBJ2-7	TGTGCCATCAGTGAGTCGGGTGTTGTCGCGGGAGTTTTCCACGAGCAGTACTTC	CAISESGVVAGVFHEQYF
TRBV29-1	.	.	TRBJ2-1	TGCAGCGTTGAGGAGGAGTACAATGAGCAGTTCTTC	CSVEEEYNEQFF
TRBV6-1	TRBD1	.	TRBJ1-2	TGTGCCAGCAGGCCATTGGACAGGACCGTCTATGGCTACACCTTC	CASRPLDRTVYGYTF
TRBV5-1	.	.	TRBJ2-1	TGCGCCAGCAGTCTCGGCCTAGCGAGCCCCTACAATGAGCAGTTCTTC	CASSLGLASPYNEQFF